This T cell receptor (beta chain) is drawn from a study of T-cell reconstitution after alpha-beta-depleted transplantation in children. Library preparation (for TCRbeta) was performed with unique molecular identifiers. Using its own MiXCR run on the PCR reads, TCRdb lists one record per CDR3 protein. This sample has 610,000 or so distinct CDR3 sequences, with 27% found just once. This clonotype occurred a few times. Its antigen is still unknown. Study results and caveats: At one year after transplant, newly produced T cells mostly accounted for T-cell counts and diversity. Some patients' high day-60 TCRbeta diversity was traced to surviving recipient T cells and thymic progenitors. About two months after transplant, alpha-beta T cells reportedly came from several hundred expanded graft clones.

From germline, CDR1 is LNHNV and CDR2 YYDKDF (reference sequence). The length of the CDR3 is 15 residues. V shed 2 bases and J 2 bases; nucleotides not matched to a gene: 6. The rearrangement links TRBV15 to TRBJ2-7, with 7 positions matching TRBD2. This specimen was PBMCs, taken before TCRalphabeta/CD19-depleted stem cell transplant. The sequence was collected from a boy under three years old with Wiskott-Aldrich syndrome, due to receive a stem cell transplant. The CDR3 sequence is CATSRPLGGAYEQYF. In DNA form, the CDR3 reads TGTGCCACCAGCAGACCTCTGGGGGGGGCCTACGAGCAGTACTTC. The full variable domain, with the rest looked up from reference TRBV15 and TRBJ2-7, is DAMVIQNPRYQVTQFGKPVTLSCSQTLNHNVMYWYQQKSSQAPKLLFHYYDKDFNNEADTPDNFQSRRPNTSFCFLDIRSPGLGDTAMYLCATSRPLGGAYEQYFGPGTRLTVT.